The T cell receptor beta chain described here comes from a study of cytomegalovirus exposure and HLA in healthy donors. Despite likely unrecorded immune exposures, the donors were nominally healthy at the time of sampling. Trimming at V came to 2 bases and at J to 4 bases, leaving 7 bases not matched to a gene. CDR1 WNHNN and CDR2 SYGVQD come from the germline V gene (reference sequence). The CDR3 contains 15 residues. This PCR relied on a set of 60 Vbeta primers and 13 Jbeta primers. Data came from immunoSEQ multiplex PCR; TCRdb stores just in-frame clones and leaves some out. Of tens of thousands of clones listed, 65% to 85% were seen once; the top ten hold roughly 2.9%. In the case of this clone: As yet, its antigen is unknown.

Study-level results: Later genetic work tied a missense DCLRE1C variant to beta-chain V and J trimming. It was likely that a cluster of highly shared sequence variants was a sequencing artifact.

The sequencing input was PBMCs. The chain uses TRBV10-1 and TRBJ2-5; 7 bases are shared with TRBD1. The TCR originated in a woman under 40 in good health and CMV-seronegative. CDR3 coding DNA: TGCGCCAGCAGTGAGGACAGGGCTTCAGGAGAGACCCAGTACTTC. It specifies CASSEDRASGETQYF.